The subject of this entry is one T cell receptor beta chain. Its antigen is unidentified. Uncontrolled infection, other autoimmune disease, pregnancy or lactation disqualified patients from enrolment. This sample was included in a study of T cells in Graves' hyperthyroidism and ophthalmopathy. Study observations and caveats: Most clonotypes that expanded in the thyroid above 0.001 also showed up in blood.

TCR beta CDR3 region amplification was performed from RNA transcripts. First-round RT-PCR of the TCR CDR3 relied on the HTBI primer set. TCRdb used MiXCR to reprocess the multiplex PCR reads, holding one entry per CDR3 protein. Among more than 500,000 distinct CDR3 sequences, 16% were seen once, and the ten largest hold 29%. Sequencing was performed on blood. The clonotype was recovered from a woman in her 30s with Graves' ophthalmopathy.

The CDR3 here is CASRPKGLARGGEQFF. The CDR3 coding sequence is TGTGCCAGCAGACCCAAAGGACTGGCTAGAGGAGGGGAGCAGTTCTTC. The J gene is TRBJ2-1, the V gene TRBV12-3 or TRBV12-4; D possibly corresponds to TRBD2 (6 bases). CDR3 length: 16 residues. V lost 6 bases and J lost 10, with 25 bases in between.